This TCR beta chain was sequenced for a study of early T cells in non-severe SARS-CoV-2 infection. The wider study: Sequencing input comprised bulk RNA from unsorted whole blood; chain pairing was not available.

Trimming cost V 4 bases and J 3 bases, with 8 bases left between them. CDR3 length: 12 residues. Germline V gene lookup returns CDR1 SGHNT and CDR2 YYREEE (reference sequence). Details on this clonotype: Its antigen is as yet unknown.

Study-level points and caveats: Anti-spike CD8 responses were favored in VDJdb matching, and private and CD4 specificities were missed.

Unique molecular identifier tags were affixed to discrete cDNA molecules. TCRdb re-called the 5' RACE reads with MiXCR, one entry per CDR3 protein. The sample records about 27,000 distinct CDR3 sequences, around 5.9% being singletons. The sequenced sample consisted of whole blood. V gene TRBV5-4 combines with J gene TRBJ2-7; a possible D gene is TRBD2 (5 bases). The receptor comes from an adult who was a healthcare worker with PCR-confirmed SARS-CoV-2 infection or an uninfected control (not recorded which). In DNA, the CDR3 is TGTGCCAGCAGCAGGGAGAGCTACGAGCAGTACTTC. Amino acid sequence: CASSRESYEQYF.